These 14 T cell receptor beta chains were sequenced from one sample in a study of cytomegalovirus exposure and HLA in healthy donors. The PCR employed 60 Vbeta primers together with 13 Jbeta primers. Data came from immunoSEQ multiplex PCR; TCRdb stores just in-frame clones and leaves some out. The sample contains some 200,000 clones, around 80% of which appear only once. Sequencing used PBMCs. The receptors derive from a woman aged 18-29 years in good health and CMV-seronegative.

The rearrangement joins TRBV11-3 to TRBJ2-7; D may be TRBD1 (5 bases). Germline V CDR1 and CDR2: SGHNT, YENEEA. V lost 5 bases and J 2 bases, leaving 16 bases between the germline ends. This CDR3 has 15 residues. The CDR3 spells CASSPGGQGTYEQYV. The CDR3 DNA reads as TGTGCCAGCAGCCCAGGTGGTCAGGGCACCTACGAGCAGTACGTC.

This sequence joins TRBV7-2 and TRBJ2-1, with D unclear. The germline V gene encodes CDR1 SGHTA and CDR2 FQGNSA. V was clipped by 5 bases and J by 3 bases, with 5 bases between them. The CDR3 spans 12 residues. The CDR3 coding sequence is TGTGCCAGCAGCCTATACTACAATGAGCAGTTCTTC. Translated: CASSLYYNEQFF.

J is TRBJ1-3 and V is TRBV6-5, with D possibly being TRBD1 (6 bases). With 6 bases removed from V and 4 bases from J, the gap between germline ends came to 13 bases. Germline V gene data show CDR1 as MNHEY and CDR2 as SVGAGI. This CDR3 is built from 14 residues. CDR3 nucleotides: TGTGCCAGCAGGCTTACGGGGGGCGGAAACACCATATATTTT. It encodes CASRLTGGGNTIYF.

The V call is TRBV6-5, the J call TRBJ1-1, with D maybe TRBD1 (6 bases). The CDR3 runs 15 residues. Trimming stripped 7 bases from V and 4 bases from J, with 19 bases between. Germline CDR1 MNHEY, CDR2 SVGAGI. As DNA, the CDR3 is TGTGCCAGCACTTCCCTTCTAGGGGGTCGCACTGAAGCTTTCTTT. It is translated as CASTSLLGGRTEAFF.

V usage is TRBV28 and J usage is TRBJ2-3; 9 nucleotides line up with TRBD2. Germline lookup yields CDR1 MDHEN and CDR2 SYDVKM. With 3 bases clipped from V and 1 base from J, the junction kept 11 bases outside the gene matches. This CDR3 contains 18 residues. This chain's CDR3 is CASSFQKPGLAGTDTQYF. The DNA of the CDR3 is TGTGCCAGCAGTTTCCAGAAACCGGGACTAGCCGGCACAGATACGCAGTATTTT.

This chain uses TRBV2 with TRBJ2-5, with 10 bases aligning to TRBD2. The CDR3 is made up of 16 amino acids. In germline, CDR1 is SNHLY, CDR2 FYNNEI. V lost 3 bases and J lost 4; bases outside the gene matches: 8. For the CDR3, the DNA is TGTGCCAGCAGTGAGAAGCTAGCGGGAGCGCGAGAGACCCAGTACTTC. This codes for CASSEKLAGARETQYF.

The J gene is TRBJ1-6, the V gene TRBV25-1, with D unresolved. CDR3 length equals 13 residues. V was shortened by 3 bases and J by 6 bases, with 6 bases between the two germline ends. Germline CDR1 reads MGHDK; CDR2 reads SYGVNS. This CDR3 reads CASSDPINSPLHF. DNA for the CDR3: TGTGCCAGCAGTGATCCAATTAATTCACCCCTCCACTTT.

This chain connects TRBV6-1 to TRBJ1-2, with 7 bases matching TRBD1. The V gene end was trimmed by 8 bases and the J gene end by 6 bases; junction bases not matched to a gene: 9. The CDR3 loop spans 13 amino acids. Germline CDR1 MNHNS, CDR2 SASEGT. CDR3 sequence (DNA): TGTGCCAGCGGACTTACAGGGGTCGATGGCTACACCTTC. Amino acids: CASGLTGVDGYTF.

This chain joins TRBV4-1 and TRBJ2-1; 7 bases align to TRBD2. In germline, CDR1 is MGHRA, CDR2 YSYEKL. V was clipped by 4 bases and J by 0 bases; unmatched bases: 12. The CDR3 is 18 residues long. CDR3 bases: TGCGCCAGCAGCCCCCTCAGGACTAGGAAGAGCTCCTACAATGAGCAGTTCTTC. Residues: CASSPLRTRKSSYNEQFF.

This rearrangement joins TRBV7-9 to TRBJ2-1; TRBD2 aligns across 8 bases. V lost 0 bases, J lost 9 bases, and 7 bases stayed unmatched. From germline, CDR1 is SEHNR and CDR2 FQNEAQ (reference sequence). The CDR3 length is 15 residues. The CDR3 protein is CASSLAAGGMGEQFF. The CDR3 DNA reads TGTGCCAGCAGCTTAGCCGCGGGAGGTATGGGTGAGCAGTTCTTC.

The chain links TRBV4-1 to TRBJ1-5; possibly TRBD1 for D (6 bases). Germline loops: CDR1 MGHRA, CDR2 YSYEKL. The CDR3 is 14 amino acids. The germline V and J ends were trimmed by 1 base and 9 bases, with 13 bases remaining between them. CDR3 DNA sequence: TGCGCCAGCAGCCAAGCAAGGGGGGGATGGCCCCAGCATTTT. Amino acids: CASSQARGGWPQHF.

The rearrangement uses TRBV11-3 and TRBJ2-3, with 8 positions matching TRBD2. CDR1 and CDR2 (germline): SGHNT, YENEEA. The CDR3 runs to 18 residues. With 5 bases clipped from V and 0 bases from J, the junction kept 13 bases outside the gene matches. The CDR3 region is CASSPGAGGGGSTDTQYF. The CDR3 nucleotides are TGTGCCAGCAGCCCGGGCGCGGGGGGCGGGGGGAGCACAGATACGCAGTATTTT. The entire variable domain, with the rest obtained from reference TRBV11-3 and TRBJ2-3, is as follows: EAGVVQSPRYKIIEKKQPVAFWCNPISGHNTLYWYLQNLGQGPELLIRYENEEAVDDSQLPKDRFSAERLKGVDSTLKIQPAELGDSAVYLCASSPGAGGGGSTDTQYFGPGTRLTVL.

V and J are TRBV9 and TRBJ1-1; 9 bases fit TRBD1. Germline CDR1 and CDR2: SGDLS and YYNGEE. The CDR3 contains 16 residues. Trimming removed 4 bases from V and 4 bases from J; junction bases left unmatched: 11. CDR3 residues: CASSSPQGAPVTEAFF. The CDR3 bases are TGTGCCAGCAGCTCTCCACAGGGGGCGCCGGTCACTGAAGCTTTCTTT.

The V call is TRBV6-1, the J call TRBJ2-1; perhaps TRBD1 as D (6 bases). Trimming cost V 0 bases and J 0 bases, with 15 bases left between them. The germline CDR1 and CDR2 sequences are MNHNS and SASEGT. CDR3 length: 18 residues. DNA for the CDR3: TGTGCCAGCAGTGAAGCGGTTTATGGACAGAGCTCCTACAATGAGCAGTTCTTC. Translated, it gives CASSEAVYGQSSYNEQFF.